This TCR beta chain emerged from a study of long-term antiretroviral therapy in people with HIV. The V end was cut by 3 bases, the J end by 1 base, with 9 bases between. CDR1 and CDR2 from the germline V gene are SQVTM and ANQGSEA. This CDR3 spans 13 amino acids. Findings and limits, study-wide: Pre-ART expanded TRB clones stayed dominant throughout, though often decreasing after ART.

At minimum, one pre-ART and two post-ART PBMC samples were obtained from each donor. Survey-level resolution applied to immunoSEQ assay v3.0. The table came from immunoSEQ multiplex PCR; TCRdb's copy has only in-frame clones and leaves some out. Among approximately 25,000 clones listed, approximately 81% were seen once. In the case of this clone: Its antigen is as yet unknown.

The sequenced sample was unsorted PBMCs, obtained 4.7 to 5 years after starting antiretroviral therapy. The sequence was collected from a man in his forties or fifties with HIV. The chain employs TRBV29-1 and TRBJ2-5; D is tentatively TRBD1 or TRBD2 (5 bases each). The CDR3 here is CSVEAGTQETQYF. The DNA of the CDR3 is TGCAGCGTTGAGGCCGGGACCCAAGAGACCCAGTACTTC.